This T cell receptor (beta chain) stems from a study of shared clonotypes between healthy human individuals. General observations from the study: Tissue TCR repertoires likely differ from these blood-only repertoires.

Naive CD8 cells, CD45RO-negative and positively selected for CCR7, excluded terminally differentiated effector memory CD45RA+ cells. With respect to this clone: Its target is unknown.

CDR3 length equals 15 residues. Trimming took 1 base from V and 7 from J; bases not matched to a gene: 5. The germline V gene encodes CDR1 SGHVS and CDR2 FNYEAQ. Each cell subset's genomic DNA was divided evenly among several immunoSEQ plates. In the source study's methods: ImmunoSEQ gave junction-only sequences without quality scores, so filtering differed. Clones were read by immunoSEQ multiplex PCR, and TCRdb kept only the in-frame ones, dropping some. V, J and clone size were drawn from that table, and D and trimming were deduced from the DNA. The repertoire holds hundreds of thousands of clones, roughly 95% seen once, with around 0.12% in the top ten.

This TCR was recovered from a woman aged 25 to 39 in good health. The genes are TRBV7-6 and TRBJ1-5, with 9 bases aligning to TRBD1. The sequenced sample consisted of naive CD8+ T cells sorted from blood. The CDR3 nucleotides are TGTGCCAGCAGCTTAGGGACAGGGGTTGAACAGCCCCAGCATTTT. The encoded protein is CASSLGTGVEQPQHF.